This T cell receptor (beta chain) came from a study of cytomegalovirus exposure and HLA in healthy donors. V gave up 8 bases and J gave up 5 bases, with 16 bases separating them. Germline CDR1 reads MNHNS; CDR2 reads SASEGT. The CDR3 runs to 13 residues. Amplification used 60 Vbeta primers and 13 Jbeta primers. Only in-frame clones appear in the TCRdb table, and some are missing; sequencing was by immunoSEQ multiplex PCR. This sample has 110,000 or so clones, with roughly 80% found just once. Study-wide results and caveats: As a later analysis revealed, the rate of TCR association differed by HLA locus, with DRB1 most and HLA-C fewest. Previously analyzed data showed that most TCR beta V segments were productive at a frequency of about 90% or about 30%. As confirmed in vitro, a few CMV-associated chains were specific for CMV antigens. Among the sequence variants, a highly shared cluster was likely an artifact of sequencing.

Remarks on this clone: Its cognate antigen is unknown.

This TCR came from a woman younger than 45 in good health and CMV-seropositive. The chain combines TRBV6-1 with TRBJ2-7, with D possibly matching TRBD1 (7 bases). Sequenced material: PBMCs. Written as DNA, the CDR3 is TGTGCCAGCGAACGAGCCAGGGGGGACGAGCAGTACTTC. Translation gives CASERARGDEQYF.